This T cell receptor (beta chain) was sequenced in a study of OX40 agonist ivuxolimab in advanced cancers. TCRdb's table, derived via immunoSEQ multiplex PCR, lists solely in-frame clones and lacks some. This sample has about 130,000 clones, with 75% to 95% found just once. Individuals having autoimmune disease history or systemic immunosuppression were not enrolled. Germline lookup yields CDR1 MDHEN and CDR2 SYDVKM. CDR3 size: 16 residues. V dropped 6 bases and J dropped 4 bases, with 16 bases sitting between them. The chain employs TRBV28 and TRBJ2-6; D is uncertain. This TCR derives from an adult with an advanced solid tumor such as melanoma, head and neck, liver or kidney cancer. The sample here was CD4+ or CD8+ T cells sorted from blood, taken in a trial of the OX40 agonist ivuxolimab. CDR3 protein: CASRSLESYGANVLTF. CDR3 sequence (DNA): TGTGCCAGCAGGTCATTAGAGTCGTACGGGGCCAACGTCCTGACTTTC.